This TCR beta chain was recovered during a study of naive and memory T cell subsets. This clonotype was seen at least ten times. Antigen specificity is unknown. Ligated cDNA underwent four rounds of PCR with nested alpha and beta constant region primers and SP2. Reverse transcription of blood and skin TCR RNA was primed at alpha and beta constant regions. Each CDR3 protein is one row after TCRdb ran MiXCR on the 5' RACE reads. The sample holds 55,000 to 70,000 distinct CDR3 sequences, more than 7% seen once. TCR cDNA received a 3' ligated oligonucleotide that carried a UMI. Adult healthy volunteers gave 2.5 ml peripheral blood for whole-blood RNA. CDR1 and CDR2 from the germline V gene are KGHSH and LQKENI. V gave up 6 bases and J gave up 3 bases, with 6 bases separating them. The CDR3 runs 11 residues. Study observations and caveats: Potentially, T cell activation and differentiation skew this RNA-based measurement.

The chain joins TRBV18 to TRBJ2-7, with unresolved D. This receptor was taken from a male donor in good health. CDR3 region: CASSPDYEQYF. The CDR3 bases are TGTGCCAGCTCTCCCGACTACGAGCAGTACTTC.